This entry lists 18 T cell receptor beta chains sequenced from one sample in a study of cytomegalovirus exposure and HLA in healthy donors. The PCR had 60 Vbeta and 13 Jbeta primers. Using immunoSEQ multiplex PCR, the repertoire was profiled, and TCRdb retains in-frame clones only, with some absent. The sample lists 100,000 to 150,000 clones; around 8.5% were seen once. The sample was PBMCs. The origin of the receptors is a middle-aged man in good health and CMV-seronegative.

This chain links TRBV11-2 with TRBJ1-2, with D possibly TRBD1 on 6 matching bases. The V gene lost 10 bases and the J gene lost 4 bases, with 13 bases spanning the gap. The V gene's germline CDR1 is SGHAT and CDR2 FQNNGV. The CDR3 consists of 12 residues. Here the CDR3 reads CATLTGFYGYTF. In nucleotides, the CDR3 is TGTGCCACATTAACAGGGTTCTATGGCTACACCTTC.

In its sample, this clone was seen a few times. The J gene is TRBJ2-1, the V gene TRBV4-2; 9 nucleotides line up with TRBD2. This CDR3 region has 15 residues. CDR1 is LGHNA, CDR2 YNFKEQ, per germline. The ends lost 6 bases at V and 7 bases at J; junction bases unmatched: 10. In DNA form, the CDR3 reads TGTGCCAGCAGTGAGGCGGGGGGGCCGAGTAATGAGCAGTTCTTC. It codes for CASSEAGGPSNEQFF.

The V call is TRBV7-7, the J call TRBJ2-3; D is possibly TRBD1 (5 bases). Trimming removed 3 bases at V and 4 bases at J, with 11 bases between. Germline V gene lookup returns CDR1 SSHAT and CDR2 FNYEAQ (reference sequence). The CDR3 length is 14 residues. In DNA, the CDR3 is TGTGCCAGCAGCTTGGGCCAGGGCGCAGATACGCAGTATTTT. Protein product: CASSLGQGADTQYF.

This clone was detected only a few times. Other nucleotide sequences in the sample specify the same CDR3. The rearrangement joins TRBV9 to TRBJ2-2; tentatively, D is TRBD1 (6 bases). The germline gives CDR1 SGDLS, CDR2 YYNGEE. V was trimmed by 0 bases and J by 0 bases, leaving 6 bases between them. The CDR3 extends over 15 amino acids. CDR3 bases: TGTGCCAGCAGCGTAGGGACAGCGAACACCGGGGAGCTGTTTTTT. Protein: CASSVGTANTGELFF.

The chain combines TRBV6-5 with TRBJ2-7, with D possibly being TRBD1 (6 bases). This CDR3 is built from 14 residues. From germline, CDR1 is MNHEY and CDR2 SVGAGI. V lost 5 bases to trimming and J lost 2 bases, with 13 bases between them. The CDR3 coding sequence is TGTGCCAGCAGTACGTTGACAGGCACCTACGAGCAGTACTTC. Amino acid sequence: CASSTLTGTYEQYF.

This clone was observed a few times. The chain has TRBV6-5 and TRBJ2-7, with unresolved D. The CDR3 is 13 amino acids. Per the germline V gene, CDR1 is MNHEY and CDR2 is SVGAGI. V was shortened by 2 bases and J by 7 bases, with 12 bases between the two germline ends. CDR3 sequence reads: CASSYDPRREQYF. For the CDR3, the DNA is TGTGCCAGCAGTTACGACCCGAGGCGTGAGCAGTACTTC.

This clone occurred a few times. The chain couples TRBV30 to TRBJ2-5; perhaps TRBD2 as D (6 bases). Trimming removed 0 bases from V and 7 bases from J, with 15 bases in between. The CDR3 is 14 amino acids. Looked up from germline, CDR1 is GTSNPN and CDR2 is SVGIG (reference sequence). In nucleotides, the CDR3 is TGTGCCTGGAGTGTACCGGTCGGGGGAGCGACCCAGTACTTC. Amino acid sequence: CAWSVPVGGATQYF.

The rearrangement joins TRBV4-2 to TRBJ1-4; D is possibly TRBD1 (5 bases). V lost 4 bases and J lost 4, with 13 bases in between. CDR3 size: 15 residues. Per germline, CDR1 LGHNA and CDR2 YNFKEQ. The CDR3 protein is CASSPSGRGNEKLFF. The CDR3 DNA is TGTGCCAGCAGCCCATCCGGGAGGGGTAATGAAAAACTGTTTTTT.

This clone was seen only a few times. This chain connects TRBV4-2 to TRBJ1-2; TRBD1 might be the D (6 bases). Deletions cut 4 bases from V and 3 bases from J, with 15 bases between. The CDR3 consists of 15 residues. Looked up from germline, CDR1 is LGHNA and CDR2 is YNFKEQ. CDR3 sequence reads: CASSLLTGQDYGYTF. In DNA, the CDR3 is TGTGCCAGCAGCCTTCTGACAGGTCAGGACTATGGCTACACCTTC.

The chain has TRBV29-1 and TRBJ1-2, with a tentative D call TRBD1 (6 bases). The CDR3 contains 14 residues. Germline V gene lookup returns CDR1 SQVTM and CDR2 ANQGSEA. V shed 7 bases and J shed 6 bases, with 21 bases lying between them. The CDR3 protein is CSGSDRSAPNGYTF. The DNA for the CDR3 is TGCAGCGGTTCGGACAGATCCGCCCCTAATGGCTACACCTTC. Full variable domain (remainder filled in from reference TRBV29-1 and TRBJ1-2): SAVISQKPSRDICQRGTSLTIQCQVDSQVTMMFWYRQQPGQSLTLIATANQGSEATYESGFVIDKFPISRPNLTFSTLTVSNMSPEDSSIYLCSGSDRSAPNGYTFGSGTRLTVV.

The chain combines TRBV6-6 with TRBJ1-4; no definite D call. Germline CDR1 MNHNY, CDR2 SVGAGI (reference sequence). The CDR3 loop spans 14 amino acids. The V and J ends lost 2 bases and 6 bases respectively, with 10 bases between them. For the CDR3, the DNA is TGTGCCAGCAGTTACAGTCTAGCCCATGAAAAACTGTTTTTT. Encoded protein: CASSYSLAHEKLFF.

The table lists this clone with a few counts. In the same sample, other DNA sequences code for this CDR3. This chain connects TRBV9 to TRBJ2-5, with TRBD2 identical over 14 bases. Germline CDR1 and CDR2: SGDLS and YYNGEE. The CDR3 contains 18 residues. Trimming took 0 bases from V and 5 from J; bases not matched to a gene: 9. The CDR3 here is CASSVGSRLAGGLETQYF. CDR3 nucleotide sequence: TGTGCCAGCAGCGTAGGGTCTCGACTAGCGGGGGGGCTGGAGACCCAGTACTTC.

CDR3: CSVEPRGLGYGYTF. CDR3 nucleotide sequence: TGCAGCGTTGAACCCAGGGGGCTTGGCTATGGCTACACCTTC. The rearrangement joins TRBV29-1 to TRBJ1-2, with TRBD1 identical over 8 bases. The V and J ends lost 2 bases and 4 bases, in that order; junction bases with no gene match: 6. CDR1 is SQVTM and CDR2 is ANQGSEA in the germline V gene. The CDR3 is 14 amino acids. The complete variable domain, with remaining parts taken from reference TRBV29-1 and TRBJ1-2, reads SAVISQKPSRDICQRGTSLTIQCQVDSQVTMMFWYRQQPGQSLTLIATANQGSEATYESGFVIDKFPISRPNLTFSTLTVSNMSPEDSSIYLCSVEPRGLGYGYTFGSGTRLTVV.

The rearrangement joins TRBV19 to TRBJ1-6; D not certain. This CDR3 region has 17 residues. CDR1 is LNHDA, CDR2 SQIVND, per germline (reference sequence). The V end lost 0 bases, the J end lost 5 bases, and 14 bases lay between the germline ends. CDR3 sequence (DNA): TGTGCCAGTAGTATAGATGTAGCACCTACGGATAATTCACCCCTCCACTTT. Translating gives CASSIDVAPTDNSPLHF.

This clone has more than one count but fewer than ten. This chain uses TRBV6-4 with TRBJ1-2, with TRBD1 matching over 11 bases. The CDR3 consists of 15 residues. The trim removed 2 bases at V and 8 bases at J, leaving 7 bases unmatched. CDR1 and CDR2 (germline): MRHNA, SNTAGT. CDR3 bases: TGTGCCAGCAGTGACACGGGACAGGGGGTCTCGGGCTACACCTTC. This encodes CASSDTGQGVSGYTF.

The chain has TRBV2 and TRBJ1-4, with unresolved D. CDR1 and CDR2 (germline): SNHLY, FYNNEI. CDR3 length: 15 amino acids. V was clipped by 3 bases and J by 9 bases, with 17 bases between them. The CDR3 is CASSDGRGRRQKLFF. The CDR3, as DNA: TGTGCCAGCAGTGACGGGAGAGGTCGACGGCAAAAACTGTTTTTT.

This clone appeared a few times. CDR3 sequence reads: CASSLRDRDQPQHF. The CDR3 region has the DNA TGTGCCAGCAGCTTACGGGACAGAGATCAGCCCCAGCATTTT. This chain connects TRBV7-6 to TRBJ1-5, with 7 nucleotides matching TRBD1. The CDR3 length is 14 residues. CDR1 and CDR2 (germline): SGHVS, FNYEAQ. The trim removed 2 bases at V and 5 bases at J, leaving 3 bases unmatched.

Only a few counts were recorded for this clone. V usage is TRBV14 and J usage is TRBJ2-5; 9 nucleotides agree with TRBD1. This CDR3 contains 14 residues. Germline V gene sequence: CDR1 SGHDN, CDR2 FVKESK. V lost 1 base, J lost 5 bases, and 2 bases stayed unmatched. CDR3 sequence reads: CASSQAGTGETQYF. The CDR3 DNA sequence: TGTGCCAGCAGCCAAGCGGGGACAGGGGAGACCCAGTACTTC.